The present TCR beta chain was sequenced within a study of a mutant IDH1 vaccine in newly diagnosed glioma. About the research overall: Visits designated V12 and V13 were conducted at weeks 35 and 47, respectively. General study points: Pseudoprogression apparently tracked independently of changes in top peripheral T cell clonotypes. Vaccination induced immune responses in approximately 94% of patients.

Comments on this clone: Its cognate antigen is unknown.

Stated time point: week 35, safety follow-up. The content of each vaccine dose was 300 ug of mutant IDH1 20-mer peptide, and topical imiquimod accompanied it. Each tumor in the donors was a new WHO grade 3 or 4 astrocytoma, IDH1-mutant and ATRX-lost. Germline lookup yields CDR1 SGHKS and CDR2 YYEKEE (reference sequence). The CDR3 contains 18 residues. V was clipped by 4 bases and J by 5 bases, with 24 bases between them. The repertoire was sequenced with immunoSEQ multiplex PCR; TCRdb's copy has only in-frame clones and lacks some. The repertoire has 35,000 to 50,000 clones, 92% of them found once; the top ten carry approximately 2.5%.

V gene TRBV5-5 combines with J gene TRBJ2-2; a weak D match, TRBD1 (5 bases). The receptor was derived from a man aged 50-59 years with glioma. The source material was PBMCs, sampled from a glioma patient whose treatment included an IDH1 peptide vaccine. CDR3 region: CASSPNVWGRTGTGELFF. CDR3 sequence (DNA): TGTGCCAGCAGCCCGAATGTTTGGGGCCGAACTGGGACCGGGGAGCTGTTTTTT.